This entry features one T cell receptor (beta chain) sequence. The sample has other DNA sequences that encode this CDR3 too. The CDR3 is 15 amino acids. The V and J ends lost 2 bases and 2 bases, in that order; junction bases with no gene match: 5. The germline CDR1 and CDR2 sequences are MDHEN and SYDVKM. This record comes from a study of blood T cell repertoires in COVID-19. Study overall: Sites in the United States, Italy and Spain provided acute and convalescent COVID-19 samples. PBMCs, B-cell-depleted T cells, or T cells were the source of the cDNA or gDNA that made up the material.

How the authors handled the data: From reference gene primer amplification, estimates of nucleated cell counts were derived. TCRdb's copy holds only in-frame clones and misses some; the assay was immunoSEQ multiplex PCR. The DNA was the basis for D and trimming; V, J and clone size are from that table. Among about 120,000 clones, around 85% were seen once, and the ten largest hold around 4%. The receptor was isolated from a man between 60 and 75 years old with acute or convalescent COVID-19. Sequenced: peripheral blood. The rearrangement links TRBV28 to TRBJ2-5; TRBD1 matches at 7 bases. CDR3: CASSLAFRGQETQYF. DNA for the CDR3: TGTGCCAGCAGTTTAGCGTTCAGGGGGCAAGAGACCCAGTACTTC.